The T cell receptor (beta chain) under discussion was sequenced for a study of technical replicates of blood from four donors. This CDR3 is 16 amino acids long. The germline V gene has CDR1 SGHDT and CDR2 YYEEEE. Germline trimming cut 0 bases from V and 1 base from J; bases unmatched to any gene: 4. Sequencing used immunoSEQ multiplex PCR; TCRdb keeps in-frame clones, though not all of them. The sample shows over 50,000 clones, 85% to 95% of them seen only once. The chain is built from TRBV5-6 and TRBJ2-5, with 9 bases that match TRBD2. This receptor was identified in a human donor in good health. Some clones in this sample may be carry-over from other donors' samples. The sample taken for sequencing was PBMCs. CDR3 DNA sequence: TGTGCCAGCAGCTTGGGGGCTAGCGGGACCCAAGAGACCCAGTACTTC. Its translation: CASSLGASGTQETQYF.